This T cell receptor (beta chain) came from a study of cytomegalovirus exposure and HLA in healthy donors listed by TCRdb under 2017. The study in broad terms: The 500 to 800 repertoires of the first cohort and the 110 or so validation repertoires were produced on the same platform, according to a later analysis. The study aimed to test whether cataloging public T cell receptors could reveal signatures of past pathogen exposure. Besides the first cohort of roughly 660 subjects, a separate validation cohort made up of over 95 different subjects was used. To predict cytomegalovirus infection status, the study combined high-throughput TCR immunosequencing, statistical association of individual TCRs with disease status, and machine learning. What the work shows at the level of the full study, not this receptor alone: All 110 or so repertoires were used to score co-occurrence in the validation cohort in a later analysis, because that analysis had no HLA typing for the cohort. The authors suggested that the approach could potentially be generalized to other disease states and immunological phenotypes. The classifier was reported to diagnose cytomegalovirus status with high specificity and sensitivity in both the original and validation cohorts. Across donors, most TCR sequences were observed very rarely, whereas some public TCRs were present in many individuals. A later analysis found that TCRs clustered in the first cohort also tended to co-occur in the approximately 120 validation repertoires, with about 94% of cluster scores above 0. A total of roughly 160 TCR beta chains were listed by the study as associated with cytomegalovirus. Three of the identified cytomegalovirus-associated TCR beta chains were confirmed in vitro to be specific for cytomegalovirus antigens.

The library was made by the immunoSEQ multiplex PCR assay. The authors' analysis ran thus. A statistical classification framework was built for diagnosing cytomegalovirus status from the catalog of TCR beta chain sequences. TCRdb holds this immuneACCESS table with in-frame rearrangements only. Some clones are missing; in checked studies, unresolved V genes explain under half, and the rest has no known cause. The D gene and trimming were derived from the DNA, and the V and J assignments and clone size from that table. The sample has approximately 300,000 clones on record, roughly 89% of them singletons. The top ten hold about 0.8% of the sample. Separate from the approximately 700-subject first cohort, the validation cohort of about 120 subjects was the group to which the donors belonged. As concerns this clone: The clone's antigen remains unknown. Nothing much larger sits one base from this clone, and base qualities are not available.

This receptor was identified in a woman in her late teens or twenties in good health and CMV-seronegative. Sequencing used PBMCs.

CDR3 region: CASSLTGGNTEAFF. Here is the DNA: TGTGCCAGCAGCTTGACAGGGGGAAACACTGAAGCTTTCTTT. The V and J genes are TRBV6-6 and TRBJ1-1; 9 of the junction bases match TRBD1. The germline V gene (reference sequence) specifies MNHNY as CDR1 and SVGAGI as CDR2. The CDR3 goes from the cysteine to the phenylalanine over 14 residues. Just CDR3 DNA is preserved here, 42 bases in frame from base 1. The germline V end is reduced by 6 bases and the J end by 2 bases; junction bases left unmatched: 4.